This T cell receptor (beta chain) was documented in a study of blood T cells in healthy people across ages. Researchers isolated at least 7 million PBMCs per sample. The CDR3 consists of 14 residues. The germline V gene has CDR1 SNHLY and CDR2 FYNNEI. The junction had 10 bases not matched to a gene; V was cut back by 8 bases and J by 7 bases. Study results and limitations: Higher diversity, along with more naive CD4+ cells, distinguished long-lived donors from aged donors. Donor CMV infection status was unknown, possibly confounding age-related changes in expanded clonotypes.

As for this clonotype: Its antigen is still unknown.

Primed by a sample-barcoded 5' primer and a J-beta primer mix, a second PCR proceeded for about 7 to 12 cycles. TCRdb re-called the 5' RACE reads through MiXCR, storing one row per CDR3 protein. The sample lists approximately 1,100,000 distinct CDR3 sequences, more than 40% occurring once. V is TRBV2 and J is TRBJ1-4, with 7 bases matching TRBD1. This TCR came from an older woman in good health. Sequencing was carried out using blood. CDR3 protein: CASHLAGGIEKLFF. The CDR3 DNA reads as TGTGCCAGCCATTTGGCAGGGGGGATTGAAAAACTGTTTTTT.